The 8 T cell receptor beta chains below were found in one sample sequenced in a study of cytomegalovirus exposure and HLA in healthy donors. PCR involved 60 Vbeta and 13 Jbeta primers. This table comes from immunoSEQ multiplex PCR, and its TCRdb copy is limited to in-frame clones, with some not included. The sample has approximately 180,000 clones; approximately 72% are singletons. The specimen sequenced was PBMCs. The receptors were gathered from a human donor in good health.

V is TRBV7-2 and J is TRBJ2-3; 12 positions match TRBD2. The CDR3 is made up of 15 amino acids. Trimming at V came to 5 bases and at J to 5 bases, leaving 5 bases not matched to a gene. The germline V gene has CDR1 SGHTA and CDR2 FQGNSA. CDR3 loop: CASSRTSGERDTQYF. In DNA, the CDR3 is TGTGCCAGCAGCAGGACTAGCGGGGAAAGAGATACGCAGTATTTT.

The V gene is TRBV27, the J gene TRBJ1-2; no clear D gene. The CDR3 is made up of 14 amino acids. CDR1 is MNHEY, CDR2 SMNVEV, per germline (reference sequence). The germline V and J ends were trimmed by 6 bases and 7 bases, with 18 bases remaining between them. The CDR3 DNA reads TGTGCCAGCAGCCAACTTGCAGAAGCGGGTGGCTACACCTTC. Translation: CASSQLAEAGGYTF.

The DNA for the CDR3 is TGTGCCAGCACCCCGGGGACTAGCGGGGGGTTCACAGATACGCAGTATTTT. It codes for CASTPGTSGGFTDTQYF. The chain combines TRBV2 with TRBJ2-3, with TRBD2 matching over 15 bases. Germline V CDR1 and CDR2: SNHLY, FYNNEI. Trimming took 7 bases from V and 2 from J; bases not matched to a gene: 7. This CDR3 spans 17 amino acids.

The chain recombines TRBV7-9 with TRBJ1-1, with 9 bases that match TRBD1. V lost 5 bases, J lost 1 base, and 5 bases stayed unmatched. From germline, CDR1 is SEHNR and CDR2 FQNEAQ (reference sequence). The CDR3 has 15 residues. Written as DNA, the CDR3 is TGTGCCAGCAGCACCTACAGGGGGCGGAACACTGAAGCTTTCTTT. As protein: CASSTYRGRNTEAFF.

The V call is TRBV7-8, the J call TRBJ2-5, with D maybe TRBD1 (6 bases). CDR3 size: 14 residues. Trimming took off 5 bases at V and 5 bases at J, with 15 bases between the two ends. Germline assignment: CDR1 SGHVS and CDR2 FQNEAQ. The CDR3 sequence is CASSPQGLLETQYF. CDR3 coding DNA: TGTGCCAGCAGCCCCCAGGGGCTCCTCGAGACCCAGTACTTC.

This clone showed up just once. This chain connects TRBV14 to TRBJ1-6; D not certain. Per the germline V gene, CDR1 is SGHDN and CDR2 is FVKESK. The V end was cut by 4 bases, the J end by 0 bases, with 4 bases between. The CDR3 spans 14 residues. Written as DNA, the CDR3 is TGTGCCAGCAGCCCGGGCTCCTATAATTCACCCCTCCACTTT. Translated, it gives CASSPGSYNSPLHF.

The chain is built from TRBV5-1 and TRBJ1-2; 8 positions match TRBD1. With V trimmed by 2 bases and J by 6 bases, 3 bases remained unmatched. Germline V CDR1 and CDR2: SGHRS, YFSETQ. The CDR3 spans 13 residues. CDR3: CASSFTGGNGYTF. In nucleotides, the CDR3 is TGCGCCAGCAGCTTTACAGGGGGGAATGGCTACACCTTC.

On this clone itself: Additional DNA sequences in this sample encode the identical CDR3. DNA of the CDR3: TGTGCCAGCAGTATGACAGCCTATCCGATTAATGAGCAGTTCTTC. Its translation: CASSMTAYPINEQFF. The genes are TRBV27 and TRBJ2-1; a weak D match, TRBD1 (5 bases). V was clipped by 5 bases and J by 7 bases, with 18 bases between them. The CDR3 has 15 amino acids. Germline assignment: CDR1 MNHEY and CDR2 SMNVEV (reference sequence).